Listed below are T cell receptor beta chains from one sample, sequenced in a study of shared clonotypes between healthy human individuals. Clones were sequenced by immunoSEQ multiplex PCR, and TCRdb holds only the in-frame ones, with some missing. The sample gives roughly 2,000,000 clones, 85% to 95% of which show up once; less than 2% is in the top ten. The sequencing input was naive CD8+ T cells from PBMCs. The receptor source for this set is a young man in good health. Some clones in this sample may be carry-over from other donors' samples. CDR3s include the opening cysteine and the closing phenylalanine or tryptophan. The order of the fields is J gene, V gene, D gene, clone size, CDR3 protein, CDR3 DNA. The D gene is left open where the match is weak. Clone size is given for some rows only: seen once, a few or many times, or a class if the clone is expanded.

TRBJ2-7 TRBV27 TRBD2 . CASSPGTSGAYEQYF TGTGCCAGCAGTCCCGGGACTAGCGGGGCCTACGAGCAGTACTTC
TRBJ1-2 TRBV7-6 . . CASSPLGEGRDYGYTF TGTGCCAGCAGCCCCCTTGGGGAGGGACGGGACTATGGCTACACCTTC
TRBJ1-1 TRBV27 . . CASSLGGNTEAFF TGTGCCAGCAGTTTAGGTGGAAACACTGAAGCTTTCTTT
TRBJ2-2 TRBV27 TRBD2 . CASSLSASGANTGELFF TGTGCCAGCAGTTTATCGGCTAGCGGGGCGAACACCGGGGAGCTGTTTTTT
TRBJ1-3 TRBV9 . . CASSPSHVQNTIYF TGTGCCAGCAGCCCCAGTCATGTTCAAAACACCATATATTTT
TRBJ2-3 TRBV5-4 . . CASSLGTGVGTDTQYF TGTGCCAGCAGCTTGGGGACGGGAGTCGGCACAGATACGCAGTATTTT
TRBJ2-7 TRBV5-5 TRBD1 . CASSSPGDREDEQYF TGTGCCAGCAGCTCCCCAGGGGACAGGGAGGACGAGCAGTACTTC
TRBJ2-5 TRBV19 . . CASSREDQETQYF TGTGCCAGTAGTAGGGAAGACCAAGAGACCCAGTACTTC
TRBJ1-1 TRBV7-8 . once CASSPPLWPEAFF .
TRBJ2-1 TRBV25-1 TRBD2 . CASSEYGAGGSSYNEQFF TGTGCCAGCAGTGAATATGGGGCGGGAGGGAGCTCCTACAATGAGCAGTTCTTC
TRBJ2-3 TRBV25-1 TRBD2 . CASRGKAGGPMDTQYF TGTGCCAGCAGGGGGAAGGCGGGAGGGCCGATGGATACGCAGTATTTT
TRBJ1-2 TRBV5-6 . . CASSLVSGLLMNYGYTF TGTGCCAGCAGCTTGGTGTCAGGGCTTTTGATGAACTATGGCTACACCTTC
TRBJ1-2 TRBV6-1 . . CAGGPNYGYTF TGTGCGGGGGGGCCTAACTATGGCTACACCTTC
TRBJ2-1 TRBV14 . . CASSQGWGRGSDEQFF TGTGCCAGCAGCCAAGGATGGGGGCGCGGTTCGGATGAGCAGTTCTTC
TRBJ2-7 TRBV5-5 . . CASSPYLQGWEQYF TGTGCCAGCAGCCCCTACTTACAGGGATGGGAGCAGTACTTC
TRBJ1-2 TRBV21-1 . . CASSAHRDAYGYTF TGTGCCAGCAGCGCCCACAGGGACGCTTATGGCTACACCTTC
TRBJ2-7 TRBV7-3 TRBD1 . CASSLGQGAPYEQYF TGTGCCAGCAGCTTAGGACAGGGAGCACCTTACGAGCAGTACTTC
TRBJ2-5 TRBV6-5 TRBD1 once CASRAGGRETQYF TGTGCCAGCAGGGCAGGGGGCCGGGAGACCCAGTACTTC
TRBJ1-1 TRBV5-5 TRBD1 . CASSPGDRASTEAFF TGTGCCAGCAGCCCCGGGGACAGGGCGAGCACTGAAGCTTTCTTT
TRBJ2-3 TRBV27 . . CASRRRGADTQYF TGTGCCAGCAGGAGGAGGGGGGCAGATACGCAGTATTTT
TRBJ1-1 TRBV27 . . CASGWSGGPTEAFF TGTGCCAGCGGTTGGTCGGGGGGCCCCACTGAAGCTTTCTTT
TRBJ1-1 TRBV7-9 . few CAITEDRNTEAFF TGTGCCATTACGGAGGACAGGAACACTGAAGCTTTCTTT
TRBJ1-5 TRBV5-6 . few CASSQGFSNQPQHF TGTGCCAGCAGCCAAGGGTTCAGCAATCAGCCCCAGCATTTT
TRBJ2-1 TRBV7-3 . . CASSLTGSRSYNEQFF TGTGCCAGCAGCTTAACAGGCTCACGCTCCTACAATGAGCAGTTCTTC
TRBJ1-2 TRBV5-4 . once CASSFYRDYGYTF TGTGCCAGCAGCTTCTACAGGGACTATGGCTACACCTTC
TRBJ2-2 TRBV15 . . CATSRDGLQREETGELFF TGTGCCACCAGCAGAGACGGCCTACAGAGGGAGGAGACCGGGGAGCTGTTTTTT
TRBJ1-4 TRBV10-2 . . CASRTNEKLFF TGCGCCAGCAGAACTAATGAAAAACTGTTTTTT
TRBJ2-7 TRBV6-6 . once CASSYPTPNYEQYF TGTGCCAGCAGTTACCCCACACCTAACTACGAGCAGTACTTC
TRBJ2-3 TRBV10-2 . . CASSDWATDTQYF TGCGCCAGCAGTGATTGGGCCACAGATACGCAGTATTTT
TRBJ1-5 TRBV19 . . CASSNLENQPQHF TGTGCCAGTAGTAATTTGGAAAATCAGCCCCAGCATTTT
TRBJ2-7 TRBV21-1 . . CASSRGKVNEQYF TGTGCCAGCAGCAGGGGGAAGGTTAACGAGCAGTACTTC
TRBJ2-2 TRBV7-9 TRBD2 once CASSFPTGGGELFF TGTGCCAGCAGCTTTCCTACGGGGGGCGGGGAGCTGTTTTTT
TRBJ2-1 TRBV11-3 . . CASSQYPRETSYNEQFF TGTGCCAGCAGCCAATACCCCCGGGAAACCTCCTACAATGAGCAGTTCTTC
TRBJ1-4 TRBV9 . . CASSVWGNLNEKLFF TGTGCCAGCAGCGTATGGGGCAACTTGAATGAAAAACTGTTTTTT
TRBJ2-7 TRBV2 . . CASSSTQKPNYEQYF TGTGCCAGCAGCTCCACCCAAAAGCCCAACTACGAGCAGTACTTC
TRBJ2-7 TRBV28 . . CASSLGPSNYEQYF TGTGCCAGCAGTTTAGGCCCTTCGAACTACGAGCAGTACTTC
TRBJ2-3 TRBV28 . . CASSLPPKSNLRGWYF TGTGCCAGCAGTTTACCCCCCAAGTCCAATCTCCGCGGGTGGTATTTT
TRBJ2-7 TRBV5-5 . . CASSVRVAYEQYF TGTGCCAGCAGCGTGAGGGTCGCCTACGAGCAGTACTTC
TRBJ1-2 TRBV27 TRBD1 . CASSPNPTEGTGGGYTF TGTGCCAGCAGCCCCAACCCAACTGAGGGGACAGGGGGTGGCTACACCTTC
TRBJ1-1 TRBV19 . . CASSIGTSRGTEAFF TGTGCCAGTAGTATTGGGACAAGTCGGGGCACTGAAGCTTTCTTT
TRBJ2-5 TRBV11-2 . . CASSPRAAGETQYF TGTGCCAGCAGTCCGCGCGCCGCAGGAGAGACCCAGTACTTC
TRBJ2-7 TRBV6-1 . . CASSPRDGSSYEQYF TGTGCCAGCAGTCCCCGGGACGGCAGCTCCTACGAGCAGTACTTC
TRBJ1-2 TRBV5-4 . . CASSLVASGDYGYTF TGTGCCAGCAGCTTGGTCGCGTCGGGGGACTATGGCTACACCTTC
TRBJ2-3 TRBV4-3 . . CASSQGGNRYTDTQYF TGCGCCAGCAGCCAAGGGGGTAACAGATACACAGATACGCAGTATTTT
TRBJ1-4 TRBV15 . . CATSRDLFGVNTNEKLFF TGTGCCACCAGCAGAGATCTTTTTGGGGTTAACACTAATGAAAAACTGTTTTTT
TRBJ2-5 TRBV9 . . CASSVDLADPGAQETQYF TGTGCCAGCAGCGTAGATCTAGCGGACCCAGGGGCCCAAGAGACCCAGTACTTC
TRBJ1-2 TRBV27 . . CASSFGPIYGYTF TGTGCCAGCAGTTTTGGGCCGATCTATGGCTACACCTTC
TRBJ1-1 TRBV19 . few CASSVANTEAFF TGTGCCAGTAGTGTGGCTAACACTGAAGCTTTCTTT
TRBJ2-7 TRBV4-1 . . CASSLGAARYEQYF TGCGCCAGCAGCCTCGGGGCGGCCCGCTACGAGCAGTACTTC
TRBJ2-1 TRBV27 . . CASSLSAVYNEQFF TGTGCCAGCAGTTTATCGGCTGTTTACAATGAGCAGTTCTTC
TRBJ1-2 TRBV10-3 . . CAISAAGGGYTF TGTGCCATCAGTGCGGCGGGAGGGGGCTACACCTTC
TRBJ2-2 TRBV7-2 TRBD1 . CASSPDRGRWDGELFF TGTGCCAGCAGCCCAGACAGGGGGCGCTGGGACGGGGAGCTGTTTTTT